The rows below give T cell receptor beta chains drawn from one sample of a study of T-cell reconstitution after alpha-beta-depleted transplantation in children. TCRdb itself ran the PCR reads through MiXCR, one entry per CDR3 protein. The sample yields about 440,000 distinct CDR3 sequences, about 45% seen once. Sequencing was performed on PBMCs, taken before TCRalphabeta/CD19-depleted stem cell transplant. Every receptor here comes from a girl aged 2-9 years with aplastic anemia, due to receive a stem cell transplant. Each CDR3 is given with its conserved first and last residue. The D gene is left open where the match is weak. Size values are once, few and many counts, or a class for expanded clones, and some rows have none.

V	J	D	size	DNA	CDR3
TRBV5-5	TRBJ2-1	TRBD1	many	TGTGCCAGCAGCCTGGACAGGGGGTCGGATGAGCAGTTCTTC	CASSLDRGSDEQFF
TRBV7-2	TRBJ1-6	TRBD1	NA	TGTGCCAGCAGCTGGACAGGTCCGCCCCTCCACTTT	CASSWTGPPLHF
TRBV7-2	TRBJ2-3	NA	NA	TGTGCCAGCAGCTTAGCGCTGTCGGGGGTGCGCACAGATACGCAGTATTTT	CASSLALSGVRTDTQYF
TRBV5-1	TRBJ2-1	TRBD2	few	TGCGCCAGCAGCTTGGAGCGGGGCAGCTCCTACAATGAGCAGTTCTTC	CASSLERGSSYNEQFF
TRBV7-2	TRBJ2-3	TRBD2	NA	TGTGCGTTCAAGCCAGCGGGAGTTGGGACAGATACGCAGTATTTT	CAFKPAGVGTDTQYF
TRBV20-1	TRBJ2-1	TRBD2	NA	TGCAGTGCTAGTCCCGGGAGGACCGAGGATGAGCAGTTCTTC	CSASPGRTEDEQFF
TRBV28	TRBJ2-3	NA	NA	TGTGCCAGCTCTTGGGGACTCTCTCTGTCAGATACGCAGTATTTT	CASSWGLSLSDTQYF
TRBV2	TRBJ2-6	TRBD2	NA	TGTGCCAGCAGCGCCCATAGCGGGAGGGCCAGTGGGGGGGCCAACGTCCTGACTTTC	CASSAHSGRASGGANVLTF
TRBV4-1	TRBJ2-3	TRBD2	NA	TGCGCCAGCAGCCAACTAGCGGATCCGGATACGCAGTATTTT	CASSQLADPDTQYF
TRBV6-1	TRBJ2-7	TRBD2	NA	TGTGCCAGCAGAGGAAGAATAGCGGGAGGATTCGAGCAGTACTTC	CASRGRIAGGFEQYF
TRBV15	TRBJ2-2	NA	many	TGTGCCACCAGCAGAGATCTGGTCGAATGGCTGTTTTTT	CATSRDLVEWLFF